The 9 T cell receptor beta chains below all came from one sample that was sequenced in a study of regulatory T cells in long-lasting Graves disease (dated by TCRdb to the early 2020s). The sample's time point label, in plain terms: persistent/refractory GD, antithyroid drugs over 5 years with positive TRAb. For both TCR sequencing and RNA sequencing, RNA was extracted from PBMCs using TRIzol. Libraries were constructed by multiplex PCR. Sequenced on an Illumina HiSeq 4000. CDR3 regions were amplified by Arm-PCR with iRepertoire HTBI primers to construct TCR beta libraries. TCRdb passed the public sequencing reads through fastp at Q25 and MiXCR, retaining productive beta sequences. Rows merge per CDR3 protein into single entries with the most common DNA and genes. The sample table contains hundreds of thousands of distinct CDR3 sequences; only one count was recorded for about 20% of them. About 7.8% of the sample belongs to the ten largest clones.

This sample comprised peripheral blood mononuclear cells (PBMCs), obtained when the disease was refractory, from a patient treated with antithyroid drugs. Every receptor here comes from a female donor with Graves disease.

Many counts were recorded for this clonotype. The gene calls are TRBV6-1 and TRBJ1-1, with D uncertain. Germline CDR1 MNHNS, CDR2 SASEGT. Trimming removed 5 bases at V and 4 bases at J, with 11 bases between. This CDR3 is built from 13 residues. The CDR3 DNA reads as TGTGCCAGCAGTCAATTCGTTTCCACTGAAGCTTTCTTT. Residues: CASSQFVSTEAFF.

V and J are TRBV5-1 and TRBJ2-5, with 12 bases that match TRBD2. This CDR3 contains 15 residues. V was pared by 6 bases and J by 5 bases, with 8 bases of the junction left unmatched. CDR1 is SGHRS, CDR2 YFSETQ, per germline. CDR3 loop: CASIATSGSLETQYF. The DNA for the CDR3 is TGCGCCAGCATCGCGACTAGCGGGAGTTTGGAGACCCAGTACTTC.

In the case of this clonotype: A read error may explain this, as a much larger clone is one base away. This chain connects TRBV6-2 or TRBV6-3 to TRBJ2-7, with D perhaps assigned TRBD1 or TRBD2 (5 bases each). The CDR3 sequence is 16 residues long. Per the germline V gene, CDR1 is MNHEY and CDR2 is SVGEGT. Trimming shortened V by 5 bases and J by 0 bases, and 17 bases separated the two germline ends. The CDR3 region is CASSKSGQISSYEQYF. The CDR3 bases are TGTGCCAGCAGTAAATCGGGGCAGATCTCCTCCTACGAGCAGTACTTC.

This clonotype was observed many times. This sequence joins TRBV27 and TRBJ2-7, with D possibly being TRBD2 (6 bases). The V end was cut by 0 bases, the J end by 5 bases, with 11 bases between. The CDR3 is made up of 14 amino acids. Germline values: CDR1 MNHEY, CDR2 SMNVEV (reference sequence). The CDR3 DNA is TGTGCCAGCAGTTTATCCGGGACTGGTCACGAGCAGTACTTC. Amino acids: CASSLSGTGHEQYF.

This clonotype was counted only a few times. The chain combines TRBV19 with TRBJ1-2, with D perhaps matching TRBD1 (6 bases). There are 16 residues in the CDR3. Germline V gene sequence: CDR1 LNHDA, CDR2 SQIVND (reference sequence). With 0 bases removed from V and 0 bases from J, the gap between germline ends came to 11 bases. The chain's CDR3 is CASSIEQGRTNYGYTF. CDR3 sequence (DNA): TGTGCCAGTAGTATAGAACAGGGCAGAACTAACTATGGCTACACCTTC.

The chain combines TRBV5-5 with TRBJ1-5; D gene uncertain. V dropped 4 bases and J dropped 3 bases, with 17 bases sitting between them. This CDR3 is built from 16 residues. Germline CDR1 reads SGHKS; CDR2 reads YYEKEE (reference sequence). In DNA form, the CDR3 reads TGTGCCAGCAGCCCCCTCCTTCAAGACGACAATCAGCCCCAGCATTTT. As protein: CASSPLLQDDNQPQHF.

The chain links TRBV3-1 to TRBJ2-5, with D perhaps matching TRBD2 (5 bases). The CDR3 has 16 residues. Trimming removed 3 bases from V and 2 bases from J, with 16 bases in between. Germline CDR1 reads LGHDT; CDR2 reads YNNKEL (reference sequence). The DNA of the CDR3 is TGTGCCAGCAGCCATCTTGGCGGGCCGGAACAAGAGACCCAGTACTTC. Translated, it gives CASSHLGGPEQETQYF.

The chain joins TRBV7-9 to TRBJ1-1, with D possibly matching TRBD1 (6 bases). Germline CDR1 SEHNR, CDR2 FQNEAQ (reference sequence). The CDR3 consists of 16 residues. Trimming took 0 bases from V and 5 from J, leaving 16 bases between them. The CDR3, as DNA: TGTGCCAGCAGCTTAGCACTAGGGGGGGCGGGAACTGAAGCTTTCTTT. As protein: CASSLALGGAGTEAFF. The whole variable domain, remainder taken from reference TRBV7-9 and TRBJ1-1, is DTGVSQNPRHKITKRGQNVTFRCDPISEHNRLYWYRQTLGQGPEFLTYFQNEAQLEKSRLLSDRFSAERPKGSFSTLEIQRTEQGDSAMYLCASSLALGGAGTEAFFGQGTRLTVV.

This clonotype was recorded at least ten times. This sequence joins TRBV7-8 and TRBJ2-5, with D unclear. Per germline, CDR1 SGHVS and CDR2 FQNEAQ. CDR3 length: 15 residues. The V and J ends lost 0 bases and 4 bases respectively, with 12 bases between them. The CDR3 DNA is TGTGCCAGCAGCTTAGCAGCCTCCTGGCCAGAGACCCAGTACTTC. It encodes CASSLAASWPETQYF.